The 8 T cell receptor beta chains listed next were all sequenced from one sample in a study of blood T cells in healthy people across ages. A sample-barcoded 5' primer and a J-beta primer mix were used in a second PCR of about 6 to 11 cycles. MiXCR was run by TCRdb on the 5' RACE reads, yielding one entry per CDR3 protein. This repertoire shows approximately 700,000 distinct CDR3 sequences, about 30% found once; its top ten account for 15%. The sample comprised blood. The receptors were gathered from an elderly woman in good health.

With respect to this clonotype: Its ends do not fully match the called genes, so a read error is possible. V usage is TRBV12-3 or TRBV12-4 and J usage is TRBJ2-5; 9 bases line up with TRBD1. This CDR3 has 14 amino acids. The CDR3 spells CASRYRGPPYEQHF. The CDR3 DNA reads TGTGCCAGCAGGTACAGGGGGCCCCCATACGAGCAGCACTTC.

The chain combines TRBV4-2 with TRBJ1-4; TRBD1 agrees at 9 bases. In germline, CDR1 is LGHNA, CDR2 YNFKEQ. J lost 7 bases, V lost 6 bases, and 9 bases had no gene match. The CDR3 length is 15 residues. The chain's CDR3 is CASRPPGQGGEKLFF. In DNA form, the CDR3 reads TGTGCCAGCAGACCACCGGGACAGGGAGGTGAAAAACTGTTTTTT.

This clonotype was counted ten times or more. The chain couples TRBV5-1 to TRBJ2-1; TRBD2 matches 16 bases. V was pared by 2 bases and J by 3 bases, with 5 bases of the junction left unmatched. The CDR3 contains 18 residues. Looked up from germline, CDR1 is SGHRS and CDR2 is YFSETQ. The CDR3 DNA reads as TGCGCCAGCAGCTTCGGGACTAGCGGGGGGGCACACTACAATGAGCAGTTCTTC. Residues: CASSFGTSGGAHYNEQFF.

The chain joins TRBV5-6 to TRBJ2-3; the D gene is possibly TRBD2 (5 bases). Trimming took 1 base from V and 6 from J, leaving 15 bases between them. The length of the CDR3 is 15 residues. Germline V gene data show CDR1 as SGHDT and CDR2 as YYEEEE. CDR3: CASSLKRTVGDTQYF. The CDR3 DNA reads TGTGCCAGCAGCTTGAAGCGGACGGTCGGGGATACGCAGTATTTT.

The rearrangement links TRBV7-2 to TRBJ2-3, with no clear D. V was cut by 6 bases and J by 1 base, with 8 bases left in between. This CDR3 is 13 amino acids long. Per the germline V gene, CDR1 is SGHTA and CDR2 is FQGNSA. CDR3 nucleotides: TGTGCCAGCAGGTACACTCGCACAGATACGCAGTATTTT. As protein: CASRYTRTDTQYF.

The chain employs TRBV20-1 and TRBJ1-5; 8 bases are a match to TRBD1. Germline CDR1 reads DFQATT; CDR2 reads SNEGSKA (reference sequence). Trimming cost V 5 bases and J 0 bases; bases outside gene matches: 18. This CDR3 spans 19 amino acids. CDR3 DNA: TGCAGTGCTCTAAAGGGTGCAGGGGGCATTTTCCCTAGCAATCAGCCCCAGCATTTT. Amino acids: CSALKGAGGIFPSNQPQHF.

The CDR3 here is CSARDLGVGYEQYF. CDR3 DNA sequence: TGCAGTGCTAGAGATCTCGGGGTCGGCTACGAGCAGTACTTC. The rearrangement links TRBV20-1 to TRBJ2-7, with a possible D match to TRBD2 (5 bases). Germline V gives CDR1 DFQATT, CDR2 SNEGSKA (reference sequence). The ends were cut back, 0 bases at V and 3 bases at J, with 12 bases in the middle. The CDR3 is made up of 14 amino acids.

Only a few counts were recorded for this clonotype. Just one base apart from a much larger clone, this may be a read error. This chain uses TRBV18 with TRBJ2-7, with a possible D match to TRBD1 (6 bases). V lost 5 bases, J lost 7 bases, and 12 bases lay in between. The germline CDR1 and CDR2 sequences are KGHSH and LQKENI. CDR3 length equals 12 residues. The CDR3 loop is CASSVDRNEQYF. The CDR3 nucleotides read TGTGCCAGCTCAGTAGACAGGAATGAGCAGTACTTC.